Listed below are T cell receptor beta chains from one sample, sequenced in a study of blood T cell repertoires in COVID-19. Profiled with immunoSEQ multiplex PCR; TCRdb holds only in-frame clones, not every one. This sample carries 95,000 to 120,000 clones, approximately 84% of them seen once, and the ten largest clones take less than 9.5%. Sample: peripheral blood. Source of these receptors: a woman aged 40 to 50 with acute or convalescent COVID-19. The CDR3 runs from the conserved cysteine through the conserved F or W. A D gene is named only where the DNA matches it firmly. For some rows the clone size is stated as once, few or many, or as a class when expanded; others skip it.

abundance: NA; v_gene: TRBV9; j_gene: TRBJ2-3; d_gene: NA; len: 15; CDR3aa: CASSVGGSRTDTQYF; CDR3nt: TGTGCCAGCAGCGTAGGAGGTTCCCGGACAGATACGCAGTATTTT
abundance: NA; v_gene: TRBV4-3; j_gene: TRBJ2-7; d_gene: NA; len: 15; CDR3aa: CASSQGGTPGYEQYF; CDR3nt: TGCGCCAGCAGCCAAGGGGGGACTCCGGGTTACGAGCAGTACTTC
abundance: NA; v_gene: TRBV24-1; j_gene: TRBJ2-3; d_gene: NA; len: 14; CDR3aa: CATSATGSGDTQYF; CDR3nt: TGTGCCACCAGTGCAACAGGGAGCGGAGATACGCAGTATTTT
abundance: NA; v_gene: TRBV3-1/TRBV3-2; j_gene: TRBJ2-1; d_gene: NA; len: 12; CDR3aa: CASSRDSLRRFF; CDR3nt: TGTGCCAGCAGCCGGGACTCCCTGAGACGGTTCTTC
abundance: NA; v_gene: TRBV18; j_gene: TRBJ2-5; d_gene: NA; len: 13; CDR3aa: CASSTGQTETQYF; CDR3nt: TGTGCCAGCTCAACCGGACAGACAGAGACCCAGTACTTC
abundance: NA; v_gene: TRBV7-6; j_gene: TRBJ1-2; d_gene: NA; len: 14; CDR3aa: CASSLSGEGDGYTF; CDR3nt: TGTGCCAGCAGCTTGAGCGGGGAGGGTGATGGCTACACCTTC
abundance: NA; v_gene: TRBV7-2; j_gene: TRBJ2-5; d_gene: TRBD2; len: 16; CDR3aa: CASSLATSGGQETQYF; CDR3nt: TGTGCCAGCAGCTTAGCTACTAGCGGGGGGCAAGAGACCCAGTACTTC
abundance: NA; v_gene: TRBV6-6; j_gene: TRBJ1-1; d_gene: TRBD1; len: 13; CDR3aa: CASSPGTGSIAFF; CDR3nt: TGTGCCAGCAGTCCGGGGACAGGGTCAATCGCTTTCTTT
abundance: NA; v_gene: TRBV5-1; j_gene: TRBJ1-4; d_gene: NA; len: 16; CDR3aa: CASSLAGTGGMEKLFF; CDR3nt: TGCGCCAGCAGCTTGGCCGGGACCGGGGGTATGGAAAAACTGTTTTTT
abundance: NA; v_gene: TRBV5-1; j_gene: TRBJ2-3; d_gene: TRBD1; len: 15; CDR3aa: CASSWTDRDTDTQYF; CDR3nt: TGCGCCAGCAGCTGGACGGACAGGGACACAGATACGCAGTATTTT
abundance: NA; v_gene: TRBV6-1; j_gene: TRBJ1-3; d_gene: NA; len: 15; CDR3aa: CASSEFGISGNTIYF; CDR3nt: TGTGCCAGCAGTGAATTCGGTATCTCTGGAAACACCATATATTTT
abundance: NA; v_gene: TRBV4-3; j_gene: TRBJ2-7; d_gene: TRBD2; len: 14; CDR3aa: CASSQALERGEQYF; CDR3nt: TGCGCCAGCAGCCAAGCTTTGGAGCGGGGGGAGCAGTACTTC
abundance: NA; v_gene: TRBV29-1; j_gene: TRBJ2-7; d_gene: NA; len: 14; CDR3aa: CSVADKPSLYEQYF; CDR3nt: TGCAGCGTTGCTGACAAGCCCTCATTATACGAGCAGTACTTC
abundance: NA; v_gene: TRBV7-9; j_gene: TRBJ1-1; d_gene: NA; len: 13; CDR3aa: CASSSTGVTEAFF; CDR3nt: TGTGCCAGCAGCTCTACAGGAGTCACTGAAGCTTTCTTT
abundance: NA; v_gene: TRBV18; j_gene: TRBJ2-2; d_gene: NA; len: 14; CDR3aa: CASSPAGLSGELFF; CDR3nt: TGTGCCAGCTCACCGGCGGGGTTGAGCGGGGAGCTGTTTTTT
abundance: NA; v_gene: TRBV3-1/TRBV3-2; j_gene: TRBJ2-6; d_gene: NA; len: 15; CDR3aa: CASSRRASGANVLTF; CDR3nt: TGTGCCAGCAGCCGGCGGGCCTCTGGGGCCAACGTCCTGACTTTC
abundance: NA; v_gene: TRBV2; j_gene: TRBJ2-7; d_gene: NA; len: 12; CDR3aa: CASSRLAYEQYF; CDR3nt: TGTGCCAGCAGTCGACTAGCCTACGAGCAGTACTTC
abundance: NA; v_gene: TRBV14; j_gene: TRBJ2-1; d_gene: TRBD2; len: 15; CDR3aa: CASSQDLAGGREQFF; CDR3nt: TGTGCCAGCAGCCAAGATCTAGCGGGGGGCAGGGAGCAGTTCTTC
abundance: NA; v_gene: TRBV19; j_gene: TRBJ1-2; d_gene: TRBD1; len: 14; CDR3aa: CASRMTGQVDGYTF; CDR3nt: TGTGCCAGTAGGATGACGGGACAGGTAGATGGCTACACCTTC
abundance: NA; v_gene: TRBV7-2; j_gene: TRBJ1-1; d_gene: NA; len: 12; CDR3aa: CASSSGVGEAFF; CDR3nt: TGTGCCAGCAGCTCAGGCGTGGGTGAAGCTTTCTTT
abundance: NA; v_gene: TRBV6-5; j_gene: TRBJ1-1; d_gene: NA; len: 14; CDR3aa: CASRNGGTNTEAFF; CDR3nt: TGTGCCAGCAGAAACGGCGGGACTAACACTGAAGCTTTCTTT
abundance: NA; v_gene: TRBV6-5; j_gene: TRBJ2-2; d_gene: NA; len: 13; CDR3aa: CASSYSSTGELFF; CDR3nt: TGTGCCAGCAGTTACTCCAGCACCGGGGAGCTGTTTTTT
abundance: NA; v_gene: TRBV24-1; j_gene: TRBJ1-6; d_gene: TRBD1; len: 15; CDR3aa: CATSDRTGFNSPLHF; CDR3nt: TGTGCCACCAGTGATCGGACAGGTTTTAATTCACCCCTCCACTTT
abundance: NA; v_gene: TRBV13; j_gene: TRBJ2-7; d_gene: NA; len: 14; CDR3aa: CASSSWTVSYEQYF; CDR3nt: TGTGCCAGCAGTTCATGGACAGTATCCTACGAGCAGTACTTC
abundance: NA; v_gene: TRBV19; j_gene: TRBJ1-1; d_gene: TRBD1; len: 13; CDR3aa: CASTWTGETEAFF; CDR3nt: TGTGCCAGTACCTGGACAGGGGAGACTGAAGCTTTCTTT
abundance: once; v_gene: TRBV2; j_gene: TRBJ1-1; d_gene: NA; len: 12; CDR3aa: CASLSPLSEAFF; CDR3nt: TGTGCCAGTCTCTCTCCCTTATCCGAAGCTTTCTTT
abundance: NA; v_gene: TRBV18; j_gene: TRBJ1-1; d_gene: NA; len: 14; CDR3aa: CASSPRTANTEAFF; CDR3nt: TGTGCCAGCTCACCTCGGACTGCAAACACTGAAGCTTTCTTT